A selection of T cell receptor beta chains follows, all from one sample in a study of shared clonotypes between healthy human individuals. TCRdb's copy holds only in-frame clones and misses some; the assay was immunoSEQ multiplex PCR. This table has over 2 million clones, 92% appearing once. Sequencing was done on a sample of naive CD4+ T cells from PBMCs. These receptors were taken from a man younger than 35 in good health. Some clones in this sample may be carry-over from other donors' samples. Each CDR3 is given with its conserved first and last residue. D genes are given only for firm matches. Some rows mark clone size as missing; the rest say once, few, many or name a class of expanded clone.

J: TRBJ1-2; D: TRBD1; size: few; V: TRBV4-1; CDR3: CASSQTETGGNGYTF; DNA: TGCGCCAGCAGCCAAACCGAGACAGGGGGCAATGGCTACACCTTC
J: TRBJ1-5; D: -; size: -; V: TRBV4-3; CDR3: CASSQVASRGNQPQHF; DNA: TGCGCCAGCAGCCAGGTAGCTTCCCGGGGAAATCAGCCCCAGCATTTT
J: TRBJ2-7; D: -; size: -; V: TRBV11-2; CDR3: CASSRERTYEQYF; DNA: TGTGCCAGCAGCCGCGAAAGGACCTACGAGCAGTACTTC
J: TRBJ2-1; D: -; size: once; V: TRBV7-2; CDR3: CASSLDPGVGEQFF; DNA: TGTGCCAGCAGCTTAGACCCCGGAGTTGGGGAGCAGTTCTTC
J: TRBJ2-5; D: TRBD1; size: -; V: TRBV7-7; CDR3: CASSPDRDQETQYF; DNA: TGTGCCAGCAGCCCCGACAGGGACCAAGAGACCCAGTACTTC
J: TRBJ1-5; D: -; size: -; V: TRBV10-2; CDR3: CASSESSGAQPQHF; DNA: TGCGCCAGCAGTGAGTCGAGCGGAGCCCAGCCCCAGCATTTT
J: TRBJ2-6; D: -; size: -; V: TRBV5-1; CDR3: CASSFIDSGANVLTF; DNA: TGCGCCAGCAGCTTTATAGACTCTGGGGCCAACGTCCTGACTTTC
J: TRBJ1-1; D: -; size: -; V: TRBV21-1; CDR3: CASSTYHEDLRTAEAFF; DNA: TGTGCCAGCAGCACTTACCATGAGGACCTTCGAACGGCTGAAGCTTTCTTT
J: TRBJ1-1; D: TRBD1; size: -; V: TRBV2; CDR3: CASSAQEGGARVLSTGTEAFF; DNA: TGTGCCAGCAGTGCCCAAGAAGGGGGCGCTCGAGTCTTGTCAACGGGCACTGAAGCTTTCTTT
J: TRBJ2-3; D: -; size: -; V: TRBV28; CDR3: CASSLDSSTDTQYF; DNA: TGTGCCAGCAGTTTGGACAGTAGCACAGATACGCAGTATTTT
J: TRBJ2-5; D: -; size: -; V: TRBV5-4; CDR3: CASSLTEQETQYF; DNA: TGTGCCAGCAGCTTGACAGAGCAAGAGACCCAGTACTTC
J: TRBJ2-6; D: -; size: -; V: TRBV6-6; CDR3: CASSYVPEGANVLTF; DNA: TGTGCCAGCAGTTACGTCCCGGAGGGGGCCAACGTCCTGACTTTC
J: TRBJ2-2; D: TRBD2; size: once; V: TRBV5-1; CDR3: CASGGAAGSRELFF; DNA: TGCGCCAGCGGAGGGGCAGCGGGATCACGGGAGCTGTTTTTT
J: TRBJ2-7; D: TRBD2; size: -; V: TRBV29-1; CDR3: CSVSGTSGGYEQYF; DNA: TGCAGCGTGTCTGGGACTAGCGGGGGTTACGAGCAGTACTTC
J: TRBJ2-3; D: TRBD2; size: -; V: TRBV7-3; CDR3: CASSDGTRDTQYF; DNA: TGTGCCAGCAGCGATGGGACTAGAGATACGCAGTATTTT
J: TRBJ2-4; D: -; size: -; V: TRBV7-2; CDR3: CASSFLDTTKNIQYF; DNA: TGTGCCAGCAGCTTTCTCGACACGACCAAAAACATTCAGTACTTC
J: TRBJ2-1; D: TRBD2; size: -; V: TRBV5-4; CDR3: CASSLSASGTYNEQFF; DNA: TGTGCCAGCAGCTTATCGGCTAGCGGGACCTACAATGAGCAGTTCTTC
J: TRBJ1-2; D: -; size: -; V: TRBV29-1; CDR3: CSVAVTGDGYTF; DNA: TGCAGCGTTGCTGTGACAGGCGATGGCTACACCTTC
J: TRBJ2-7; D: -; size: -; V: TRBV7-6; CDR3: CASSWTRGRHYEQYF; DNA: TGTGCCAGCAGCTGGACTCGGGGCCGACACTACGAGCAGTACTTC
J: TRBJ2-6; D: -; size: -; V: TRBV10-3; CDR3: CAISITGVAPSGANVLTF; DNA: TGTGCCATCAGTATTACAGGAGTGGCACCCTCTGGGGCCAACGTCCTGACTTTC
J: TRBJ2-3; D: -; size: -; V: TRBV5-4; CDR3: CASSLRGARVGDTQYF; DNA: TGTGCCAGCAGCTTGAGGGGGGCGCGCGTAGGGGATACGCAGTATTTT
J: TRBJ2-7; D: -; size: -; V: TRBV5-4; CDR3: CASSLRQGSSYEQYF; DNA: TGTGCCAGCAGCTTGCGGCAGGGTTCCTCCTACGAGCAGTACTTC
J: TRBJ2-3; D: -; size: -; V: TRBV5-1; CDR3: CASSVPSDTQYF; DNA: TGCGCCAGCAGCGTACCTAGCGATACGCAGTATTTT
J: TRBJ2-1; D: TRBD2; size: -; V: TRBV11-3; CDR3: CASSLDGLAVQFF; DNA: TGTGCCAGCAGCTTAGATGGACTAGCCGTGCAGTTCTTC
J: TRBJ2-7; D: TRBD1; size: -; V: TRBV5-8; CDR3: CASSRQGVNEQYF; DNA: TGTGCCAGCAGCCGACAGGGGGTCAACGAGCAGTACTTC
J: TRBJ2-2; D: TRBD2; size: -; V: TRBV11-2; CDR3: CASSHREISGRSTGELFF; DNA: TGTGCCAGCAGCCATAGGGAAATTAGCGGGAGGAGCACCGGGGAGCTGTTTTTT
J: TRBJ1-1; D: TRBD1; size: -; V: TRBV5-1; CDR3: CASSLGPQGANTEAFF; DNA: TGCGCCAGCAGCTTGGGGCCTCAGGGGGCGAACACTGAAGCTTTCTTT
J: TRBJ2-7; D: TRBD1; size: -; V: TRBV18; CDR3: CASSPRQGHYEQYF; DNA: TGTGCCAGCTCACCTAGACAGGGACACTACGAGCAGTACTTC
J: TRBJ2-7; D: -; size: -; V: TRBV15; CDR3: CATRSRDHEQYF; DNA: TGTGCCACCAGGAGCAGGGACCACGAGCAGTACTTC
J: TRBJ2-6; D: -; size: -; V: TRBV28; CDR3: CASTPDSDWLRTGANVLTF; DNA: TGTGCCAGCACCCCAGATAGCGACTGGCTTAGGACTGGGGCCAACGTCCTGACTTTC
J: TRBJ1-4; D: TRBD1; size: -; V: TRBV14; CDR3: CASSLVRGLREKLFF; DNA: TGTGCCAGCAGCCTCGTCAGGGGGCTTCGCGAAAAACTGTTTTTT
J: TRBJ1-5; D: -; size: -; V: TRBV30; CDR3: CAWSVATDSLNQPQHF; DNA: TGTGCCTGGAGTGTAGCGACCGACAGTCTTAATCAGCCCCAGCATTTT
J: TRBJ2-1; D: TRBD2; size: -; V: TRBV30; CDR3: CAWSVGLAGEGNEQFF; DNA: TGTGCCTGGAGTGTTGGTCTAGCGGGAGAGGGCAATGAGCAGTTCTTC
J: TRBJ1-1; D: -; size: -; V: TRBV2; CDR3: CASMTAVNTEAFF; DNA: TGTGCCAGCATGACCGCCGTGAACACTGAAGCTTTCTTT
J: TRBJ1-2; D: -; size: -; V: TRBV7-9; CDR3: CASSLGSYGYTF; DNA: TGTGCCAGCAGCTTAGGGTCGTATGGCTACACCTTC
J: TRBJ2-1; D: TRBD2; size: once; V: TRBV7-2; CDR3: CASSLVGTSNNEQFF; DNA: TGTGCCAGCAGCTTAGTCGGGACTAGCAACAATGAGCAGTTCTTC
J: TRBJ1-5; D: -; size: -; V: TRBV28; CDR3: CASRNTGFQPQHF; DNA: TGTGCCAGCAGAAATACAGGGTTTCAGCCCCAGCATTTT
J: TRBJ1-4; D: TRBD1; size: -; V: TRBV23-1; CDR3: CATGQGEEKLFF; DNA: TGCGCCACGGGACAGGGAGAAGAAAAACTGTTTTTT
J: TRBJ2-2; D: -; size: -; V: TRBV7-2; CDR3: CASSLGGEGSGELFF; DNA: TGTGCCAGCAGCTTAGGCGGGGAAGGATCGGGGGAGCTGTTTTTT
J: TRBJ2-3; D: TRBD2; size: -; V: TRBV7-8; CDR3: CASSLVRGGSTDTQYF; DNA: TGTGCCAGCAGCTTAGTAAGGGGAGGGTCCACAGATACGCAGTATTTT